This record covers a single T cell receptor beta chain. The data were obtained in a study of cytomegalovirus exposure and HLA in healthy donors. In the PCR, 60 Vbeta and 13 Jbeta primers were used. Assay: immunoSEQ multiplex PCR; the TCRdb copy retains only in-frame clones and omits some. The sample has under 150,000 clones, over 55% seen once. V was shortened by 4 bases and J by 7 bases, with 13 bases between the two germline ends. Germline CDR1 is ENHRY and CDR2 is SYGVKD. This CDR3 region has 14 residues. This chain uses TRBV10-3 with TRBJ2-2; D unclear. Sequencing used PBMCs. The origin of this receptor is a man aged 18-30 years in good health and CMV-seropositive. The CDR3, as DNA: TGTGCCATCAGTGTAGGTGCCCCGGGCGGGGAGCTGTTTTTT. It specifies CAISVGAPGGELFF.